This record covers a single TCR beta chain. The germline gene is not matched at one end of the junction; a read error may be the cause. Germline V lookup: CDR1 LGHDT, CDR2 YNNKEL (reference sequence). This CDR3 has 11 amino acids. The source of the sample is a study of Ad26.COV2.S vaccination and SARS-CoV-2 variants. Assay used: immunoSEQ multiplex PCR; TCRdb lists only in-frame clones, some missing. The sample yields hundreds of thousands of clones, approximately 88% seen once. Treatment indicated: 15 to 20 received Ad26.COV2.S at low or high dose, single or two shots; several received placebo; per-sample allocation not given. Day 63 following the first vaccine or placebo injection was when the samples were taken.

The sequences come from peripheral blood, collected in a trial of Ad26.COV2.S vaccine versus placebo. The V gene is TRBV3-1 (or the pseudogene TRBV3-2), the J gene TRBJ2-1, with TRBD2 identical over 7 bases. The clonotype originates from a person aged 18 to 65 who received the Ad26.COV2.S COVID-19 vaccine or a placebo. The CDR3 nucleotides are TGTGCCAGCAGCCAGAGACTAGCCATGATCTTC. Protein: CASSQRLAMIF.